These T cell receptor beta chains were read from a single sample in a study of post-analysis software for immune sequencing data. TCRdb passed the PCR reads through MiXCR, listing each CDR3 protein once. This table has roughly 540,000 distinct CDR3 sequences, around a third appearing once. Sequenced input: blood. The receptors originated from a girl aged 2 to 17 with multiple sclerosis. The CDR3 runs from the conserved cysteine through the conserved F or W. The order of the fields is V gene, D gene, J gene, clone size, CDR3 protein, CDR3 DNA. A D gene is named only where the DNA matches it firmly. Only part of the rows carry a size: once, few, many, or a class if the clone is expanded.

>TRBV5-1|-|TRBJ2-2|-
CASSKSGKNTGELFF
TGCGCCAGCAGCAAGTCAGGGAAGAACACCGGGGAGCTGTTTTTT
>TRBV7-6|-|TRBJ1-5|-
CASSLGGSQPQHF
TGTGCCAGCAGCTTAGGGGGAAGCCAGCCCCAGCATTTT
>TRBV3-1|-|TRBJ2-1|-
CASSPSVLEAEQFF
TGTGCCAGCAGCCCGTCGGTCCTGGAGGCTGAGCAGTTCTTC
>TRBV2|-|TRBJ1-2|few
CASSSQGLYNYGYTF
TGTGCCAGCAGTTCACAGGGATTATATAACTATGGCTACACCTTC
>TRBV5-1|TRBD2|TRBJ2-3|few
CASSSRGGRTDTQYF
TGCGCCAGCAGCTCACGGGGGGGCCGCACAGATACGCAGTATTTT
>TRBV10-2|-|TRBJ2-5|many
CASSVYTRGETQYF
TGCGCCAGCAGTGTCTATACTAGGGGAGAGACCCAGTACTTC
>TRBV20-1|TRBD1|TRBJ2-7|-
CSARDLGQGAYEQYF
TGCAGTGCTAGAGATTTGGGACAGGGGGCCTACGAGCAGTACTTC
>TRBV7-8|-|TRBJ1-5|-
CASSLIGQLLGDQPQHF
TGTGCCAGCAGCTTGATTGGGCAGCTCCTCGGGGATCAGCCCCAGCATTTT
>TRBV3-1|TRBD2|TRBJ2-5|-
CASSQEIWSGAQQETQYF
TGTGCCAGCAGCCAAGAAATTTGGAGCGGGGCCCAACAAGAGACCCAGTACTTC
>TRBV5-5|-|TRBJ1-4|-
CASSPLARAATNEKLFF
TGTGCCAGCAGCCCCCTGGCACGGGCCGCAACTAATGAAAAACTGTTTTTT